The clone carrying this T cell receptor beta chain was seen more than once but under ten times. Its matching antigen is unknown. The length of the CDR3 is 13 residues. Trimming stripped 1 base from V and 5 bases from J, with 8 bases between. CDR1 KGHSH and CDR2 LQKENI come from the germline V gene. The data stem from a study of cytomegalovirus exposure and HLA in healthy donors. Study context: Across a few hundred genotyped donors, 81% landed in the Caucasian-associated ancestry cluster.

PCR employed 60 Vbeta and 13 Jbeta primers. Measured with immunoSEQ multiplex PCR; TCRdb has only the in-frame clones, and not every one. This sample carries about 130,000 clones, 65% to 75% of them seen once, and the ten largest clones take about 6%. Study-level results: Presence/absence analyses assumed roughly uniform sequencing depth across donors, which may not hold. Association of a missense DCLRE1C variant with TCR beta V- and J-gene trimming was reported in a later analysis.

Sequences were obtained from PBMCs. The chain links TRBV18 to TRBJ1-1; D perhaps matches TRBD1 (6 bases). This clonotype was sampled from a woman aged 50 to 65 in good health and CMV-seropositive. The chain's CDR3 is CASSPLGQTEAFF. CDR3 coding DNA: TGTGCCAGCTCACCACTCGGACAGACTGAAGCTTTCTTT.